Sequencing of this T cell receptor (beta chain) was carried out in a study of T cells after yellow fever vaccination. Using its own MiXCR run on the 5' RACE reads, TCRdb lists one record per CDR3 protein. The sample records approximately 300,000 distinct CDR3 sequences, roughly 7% being singletons. This clonotype was found a few times. Looked up from germline, CDR1 is SGHDT and CDR2 is YYEEEE. The CDR3 totals 15 residues. The V segment lost 2 bases and the J segment 4 bases; nucleotides outside the gene matches: 7. The source of this sequence is a young man who received the YFV17D yellow fever vaccine. Sequenced material: PBMCs, taken about 41 days after the first yellow fever vaccination. The chain combines TRBV5-6 with TRBJ2-5; 8 nucleotides align to TRBD2. The CDR3 loop reads CASSLRGGLPETQYF. CDR3 sequence (DNA): TGTGCCAGCAGCTTACGGGGGGGCCTCCCAGAGACCCAGTACTTC.